Listed here are 15 T cell receptor beta chains from one sample, sequenced in a study of cytotoxic CD8 clonotypes in ibrutinib-treated CLL. TCRdb's table, derived via immunoSEQ multiplex PCR, lists solely in-frame clones and lacks some. The table shows around 14,000 clones, with around 68% occurring only once. Sequences were derived from PBMCs, sampled before ibrutinib treatment. These receptors originate from a human donor with chronic lymphocytic leukemia.

The chain joins TRBV5-1 to TRBJ2-1; 8 bases line up with TRBD2. Germline values: CDR1 SGHRS, CDR2 YFSETQ. V was clipped by 7 bases and J by 9 bases; unmatched bases: 15. This CDR3 spans 15 amino acids. The CDR3 region has the DNA TGCGCCAGCGTACTTGGGGACTATGCGGGAGGTGAGCAGTTCTTC. This gives the protein CASVLGDYAGGEQFF.

The chain couples TRBV7-2 to TRBJ2-3; the D is unclear. V shed 4 bases and J shed 4 bases, with 9 bases lying between them. Germline V lookup: CDR1 SGHTA, CDR2 FQGNSA. The length of the CDR3 is 13 residues. In nucleotides, the CDR3 is TGTGCCAGCAGCTCCCGCGCTGCAGATACGCAGTATTTT. It translates to CASSSRAADTQYF.

The chain links TRBV2 to TRBJ2-7; TRBD1 agrees at 7 bases. Losses at the gene ends were 7 bases for V and 4 bases for J; bases not matched to a gene: 10. CDR1 and CDR2 (germline): SNHLY, FYNNEI. The CDR3 sequence is 14 residues long. CDR3 nucleotide sequence: TGTGCCAGCACCCGGGGACAGACTCCGTACGAGCAGTACTTC. Translated: CASTRGQTPYEQYF.

The chain employs TRBV18 and TRBJ2-3; a weak D match, TRBD1 (5 bases). The CDR3 consists of 14 residues. Germline CDR1 and CDR2: KGHSH and LQKENI. Between the trimmed V and J ends, which lost 6 bases and 2 bases, there was a span of 12 bases. The CDR3 is CASSPVGATDTQYF. In DNA, the CDR3 is TGTGCCAGCTCGCCAGTAGGGGCCACAGATACGCAGTATTTT.

The chain links TRBV30 to TRBJ1-2, with D perhaps matching TRBD1 (5 bases). Per germline, CDR1 GTSNPN and CDR2 SVGIG (reference sequence). The CDR3 is 13 residues long. V lost 4 bases and J 5 bases, leaving 14 bases between the germline ends. CDR3 bases: TGTGCCTGGATTGGGGCGGAGAAATATGGCTACACCTTC. Residues: CAWIGAEKYGYTF.

This clone came up once. The chain has TRBV18 and TRBJ2-2, with 7 bases matching TRBD2. The CDR3 has 16 residues. Germline V gene lookup returns CDR1 KGHSH and CDR2 LQKENI. After removal of 0 bases from V and 4 bases from J, the junction contained 5 bases not matched to a gene. The CDR3 region has the DNA TGTGCCAGCTCACCACCGAACGGGGGGACCACCGGGGAGCTGTTTTTT. This encodes CASSPPNGGTTGELFF.

The chain links TRBV5-1 to TRBJ1-5; 7 nucleotides match TRBD1. After removal of 3 bases from V and 4 bases from J, the junction contained 7 bases not matched to a gene. The germline V gene has CDR1 SGHRS and CDR2 YFSETQ. This CDR3 comprises 15 residues. The CDR3 sequence is CASSSEGARNQPQHF. The CDR3 DNA sequence: TGCGCCAGCAGCTCCGAGGGGGCAAGGAATCAGCCCCAGCATTTT.

This chain uses TRBV2 with TRBJ2-3, with D tentatively TRBD2 (5 bases). The CDR3 totals 14 residues. The germline gives CDR1 SNHLY, CDR2 FYNNEI. The V and J ends lost 7 bases and 3 bases respectively, with 14 bases between them. CDR3: CASTIGDRTDTQYF. The CDR3 coding sequence is TGTGCCAGCACCATCGGGGATAGGACAGATACGCAGTATTTT.

The chain recombines TRBV7-6 with TRBJ1-1; no definite D call. Germline V gene lookup returns CDR1 SGHVS and CDR2 FNYEAQ. V shed 2 bases and J shed 7 bases, with 8 bases lying between them. This CDR3 has 12 residues. As DNA, the CDR3 is TGTGCCAGCAGCTTACTGGGAGGTGAAGCTTTCTTT. Translation gives CASSLLGGEAFF.

Only a few counts were recorded for this clone. V gene TRBV19 combines with J gene TRBJ1-5; no clear D gene. Trimming left V 5 bases short and J 8 bases short, with 13 bases between. From germline, CDR1 is LNHDA and CDR2 SQIVND (reference sequence). CDR3 length equals 13 residues. This CDR3 reads CASSPRPREPQHF. The CDR3, as DNA: TGTGCCAGTAGTCCGAGGCCTAGGGAGCCCCAGCATTTT.

This clone is medium-sized (0.01 to 0.1%) by share. V gene TRBV14 combines with J gene TRBJ1-5; possible D gene TRBD1, 6 bases. Germline loops: CDR1 SGHDN, CDR2 FVKESK. The CDR3 has 13 amino acids. The V gene lost 0 bases and the J gene lost 6 bases, with 6 bases spanning the gap. CDR3 in amino acids: CASSQDRGQPQHF. The DNA for the CDR3 is TGTGCCAGCAGCCAAGACAGGGGTCAGCCCCAGCATTTT.

J is TRBJ2-3 and V is TRBV29-1; D might be TRBD1 or TRBD2, each matching 6 bases. The CDR3 extends over 13 amino acids. CDR1 is SQVTM and CDR2 is ANQGSEA in the germline V gene. V lost 7 bases and J 1 base, leaving 12 bases between the germline ends. CDR3 residues: CSAGAGGTDTQYF. In DNA form, the CDR3 reads TGCAGCGCGGGGGCCGGTGGCACAGATACGCAGTATTTT.

The CDR3 loop reads CASNSHPGPATKYF. The CDR3 DNA reads TGTGCCAGCAACTCCCACCCGGGGCCCGCTACAAAGTACTTC. This rearrangement joins TRBV21-1 to TRBJ2-7. TRBV21-1 is marked as a pseudogene. The CDR3 extends over 14 amino acids.

The gene calls are TRBV2 and TRBJ2-6, with TRBD1 identical over 7 bases. Per the germline V gene, CDR1 is SNHLY and CDR2 is FYNNEI. The J segment lost 2 bases and the V segment lost 6 bases, leaving 7 bases of the junction unmatched. This CDR3 spans 16 amino acids. Written as DNA, the CDR3 is TGTGCCAGCAGCCTACAGGGGTTGGCTGGGGCCAACGTCCTGACTTTC. This sequence encodes CASSLQGLAGANVLTF.

This clone has just one count. This chain connects TRBV28 to TRBJ2-7; maybe TRBD1 (6 bases). Germline V gene lookup returns CDR1 MDHEN and CDR2 SYDVKM. The CDR3 contains 15 residues. V dropped 5 bases and J dropped 0 bases, with 14 bases sitting between them. The CDR3 sequence is CASSLHTGYSYEQYF. The CDR3 nucleotides are TGTGCCAGCAGTCTCCACACAGGGTACTCCTACGAGCAGTACTTC.